This paragraph covers one T cell receptor beta chain sequence. The target antigen is unknown. After template switching added a universal primer site, the resulting cDNA carried unique molecular identifiers. A single record per CDR3 protein comes from TCRdb applying MiXCR to the 5' RACE reads. The table lists over 550,000 distinct CDR3 sequences, about 7% of them singletons. This sample stems from a study of identical twins. CDR1 is KGHSH and CDR2 is LQKENI in the germline V gene. Losses at the gene ends were 4 bases for V and 9 bases for J; bases not matched to a gene: 11. There are 16 residues in the CDR3. Study-wide points: Compared with models, monozygotic twins showed more out-of-frame TCR alpha sharing. Invariant MAIT and iNKT cells could partly confound zero-insertion analyses. In cord blood, abundant beta clonotypes had fewer insertions; memory showed no trend.

The same sample was also studied in work on yellow fever vaccine responses in identical twins.

Input material: PBMCs. The V call is TRBV18, the J call TRBJ2-1; 11 nucleotides match TRBD1. This sequence was found in a woman under 30 in good health. Here the CDR3 reads CASSLPGQGVGGEQFF. In DNA form, the CDR3 reads TGTGCCAGCTCACTCCCGGGACAGGGGGTAGGCGGTGAGCAGTTCTTC.